The T cell receptor (beta chain) described here comes from a study of shared clonotypes between healthy human individuals. Study-wide background: Participating donors consisted of two women and a few men aged 18 to 49. A donor's plate count was three for CD4 naive and three for CD4 memory; CD8 naive had two and CD8 memory one.

The naive CD8 population came from CD45RO-negative cells selected for CCR7, without terminally differentiated effector memory CD45RA+ cells. Trimming removed 10 bases from V and 3 bases from J; junction bases left unmatched: 15. Germline-derived CDR1 and CDR2 are MNHNY and SVGAGI (reference sequence). The CDR3 totals 15 residues. Produced via immunoSEQ multiplex PCR; TCRdb's table is partial and in-frame only. The table lists under 600,000 clones, nearly 98% of them singletons. This clone has a single count. As yet, its antigen is unknown. Study-wide results and limits: The study drew on few donors, limiting represented genetic and exposure-history diversity.

V and J are TRBV6-6 and TRBJ2-7; TRBD2 agrees at 7 bases. Material for sequencing was naive CD8+ T cells sorted from blood. The receptor was derived from a man aged 25-45 years in good health. The chain's CDR3 is CATQHWGEGGYEQYF. CDR3 nucleotides: TGTGCCACTCAACACTGGGGGGAGGGCGGCTACGAGCAGTACTTC.